This T cell receptor (beta chain) was captured in a study of identical twins. The V end was cut by 2 bases, the J end by 1 base, with 18 bases between. The CDR3 covers 17 residues. Germline V gene sequence: CDR1 PRHDT, CDR2 FYEKMQ (reference sequence). Unique molecular identifiers were in the cDNA, with template-switch universal primer binding. One entry per CDR3 protein results from TCRdb running MiXCR on the 5' RACE reads. The table includes around 340,000 distinct CDR3 sequences, around an eighth detected once. This clonotype was seen more than once but under ten times. These data also formed part of another study, on yellow fever vaccine responses in identical twins. That paper adds: Twins reportedly mounted vaccine T cell responses that seemed partly convergent, partly personalized.

The chain combines TRBV13 with TRBJ2-7; TRBD1 is a possible D gene (6 bases). Specimen: CD8+ T cells sorted from blood. The TCR originated in a woman in her late teens or twenties in good health. Written as DNA, the CDR3 is TGTGCCAGCAGCTTATCCGGAGAGTACAGGGAATCCTACGAGCAGTACTTC. Amino acid sequence: CASSLSGEYRESYEQYF.